This T cell receptor beta chain was identified in a study of cytomegalovirus exposure and HLA in healthy donors. Study-level findings and limits: From TCR beta sequences, most subjects' HLA-A and HLA-B alleles were reportedly predicted accurately.

V shed 8 bases and J shed 6 bases, with 19 bases lying between them. The CDR3 sequence is 14 residues long. Germline values: CDR1 MDHEN, CDR2 SYDVKM. The primer mix had 60 Vbeta and 13 Jbeta primers. Sequenced by immunoSEQ multiplex PCR; TCRdb stores in-frame clones only, minus some. The data hold over 200,000 clones, with around 88% observed a single time. About this clone: The target antigen is unknown.

V usage is TRBV28 and J usage is TRBJ1-1, with a weak D call TRBD1 (6 bases). The sequenced sample was PBMCs. The TCR sequence derives from a woman aged 18-35 years in good health and CMV-seronegative. This CDR3 reads CASVRRGASAEAFF. CDR3 nucleotides: TGTGCCAGCGTTCGCAGGGGAGCCAGCGCTGAAGCTTTCTTT.